This T cell receptor beta chain was recovered during a study of blood T cell repertoires in COVID-19. Overall study context: Collection of acute and convalescent COVID-19 samples took place in the United States, Italy and Spain. The cDNA or gDNA used as material had been derived from T cells, B-cell-depleted T cells, or PBMCs.

Per the original methods: Amplification from reference gene primers served as the basis for estimated nucleated cell counts. The protocol was immunoSEQ multiplex PCR, while the TCRdb copy is restricted to in-frame clones and leaves out a portion. V and J calls and clone size are those listed in that table; D and trimming were worked out from the DNA. The sample shows approximately 100,000 clones, over 75% of them seen only once. CDR1 is SGHAT and CDR2 is FQNNGV in the germline V gene. The CDR3 length is 19 residues. The junction had 6 bases not matched to a gene; V was cut back by 1 base and J by 1 base.

This chain links TRBV11-2 with TRBJ2-1, with 14 bases matching TRBD2. Sequencing input: peripheral blood. The receptor was isolated from a man in his sixties with acute or convalescent COVID-19. The CDR3 DNA reads as TGTGCCAGCAGCTTAGGACTAGCGGGAGGGTCCTATTCCTACAATGAGCAGTTCTTC. Residues: CASSLGLAGGSYSYNEQFF.